Sequencing of this TCR beta chain was carried out in a study of beta chain features in type 1 diabetes. Study-level background: Researchers looked at fewer than 110 million sorted cells across all samples.

Remarks on this clone: Antigen unknown.

The study reverse transcribed the entire isolated RNA, so it sequenced expressed TCRB transcripts. For naive, central memory and regulatory T cell samples, reads averaged around 3.8 million. Here immunoSEQ multiplex PCR was the method, and the copy in TCRdb shows in-frame clones only, minus some. Here the sample spans roughly 500,000 clones, approximately 30% being singletons. Study results and limitations: Shorter templates might be favored by PCR, and equally so in patients and in controls.

The germline CDR1 and CDR2 sequences are SGHRS and YFSETQ. The CDR3 runs 16 residues. The V end lost 0 bases, the J end lost 7 bases, and 19 bases lay between the germline ends. Material for sequencing was naive CD4+ T cells from blood. The rearrangement links TRBV5-1 to TRBJ1-1; a possible D gene is TRBD1 (5 bases). The clonotype originates from a man aged 18 to 35 in good health. The CDR3 DNA reads TGCGCCAGCAGCTTGGGAGGGCCCCAAGTTGGGGGTGAAGCTTTCTTT. Translating it yields CASSLGGPQVGGEAFF.